Given below is one TCR beta chain in context. The entry originates in a study of blood T cell repertoires in COVID-19. About the research overall: Italy, Spain and the United States were the sources of the convalescent and acute COVID-19 samples. Sources were T cells, B-cell-depleted T cells, or PBMCs; the material itself was cDNA or gDNA.

This table comes from immunoSEQ multiplex PCR, and its TCRdb copy is limited to in-frame clones, with some not included. The table lists 110,000 to 150,000 clones, about 90% of them singletons. Trimming pared 4 bases from V and 9 bases from J, leaving 7 bases between. Germline V gives CDR1 SQVTM, CDR2 ANQGSEA. The CDR3 is 10 residues long. The TCR sequence derives from a woman over 75 with acute or convalescent COVID-19. V gene TRBV29-1 combines with J gene TRBJ2-1; D is unresolved. Sequencing was carried out using peripheral blood. CDR3 bases: TGCAGCGTTGGGCCCTTTGAGCAGTTCTTC. It is translated as CSVGPFEQFF.